The rows below give T cell receptor beta chains drawn from one sample of a study of cytomegalovirus exposure and HLA in healthy donors. TCRdb's copy holds only in-frame clones and misses some; the assay was immunoSEQ multiplex PCR. The sample records about 80,000 clones, 62% being singletons. Sequencing was carried out using PBMCs. The receptors were gathered from a male donor in good health and CMV-seropositive. Both conserved end residues are part of each CDR3. D genes are given only for firm matches. Rows give clone size only sometimes, using once, few, many, or a class for an expanded clone.

>TRBD1|14|few|TRBJ2-7|TRBV7-9
TGTGCCAGCAGCTCTTGGGACAGGAGCTACGAGCAGTACTTC
CASSSWDRSYEQYF
>.|13|.|TRBJ2-7|TRBV19
TGTGCCAGTAGTATAGGGCAGTCCTACGAGCAGTACTTC
CASSIGQSYEQYF
>.|15|.|TRBJ1-1|TRBV14
TGTGCCAGCAGCCAAGATGGGAGATTGAACACTGAAGCTTTCTTT
CASSQDGRLNTEAFF
>.|12|few|TRBJ1-5|TRBV19
TGTGCCAGTAGTATCGGAGGGTGGCCCCAGCATTTT
CASSIGGWPQHF
>TRBD2|18|.|TRBJ2-2|TRBV5-4
TGTGCCAGCACCGGGGGGACTAGCGGGAGCCAACACACCGGGGAGCTGTTTTTT
CASTGGTSGSQHTGELFF
>.|13|.|TRBJ1-6|TRBV6-6
TGTGCCAGCAGTTCATCAGGGAATTCACCCCTCCACTTT
CASSSSGNSPLHF
>.|13|.|TRBJ1-4|TRBV5-4
TGCGCCAGCAGAGCGGGACTGGAGGAAAAACTGTTTTTT
CASRAGLEEKLFF
>TRBD2|17|.|TRBJ2-7|TRBV18
TGTGCCAGCTCACCCCTAGCGGGTCCCCAGGGATCCTACGAGCAGTACTTC
CASSPLAGPQGSYEQYF
>.|12|.|TRBJ2-7|TRBV4-2
TGTGCCAGCAGCCATGCTGAGTACGAGCAGTACTTC
CASSHAEYEQYF
>.|15|.|TRBJ1-1|TRBV15
TGTGCCACCAGCGGAGGACCCTGGGGCCACACTGAAGCTTTCTTT
CATSGGPWGHTEAFF
>.|14|.|TRBJ1-1|TRBV11-2
TGTGCCAGCAGCTCCATGGGACTGGGCACTGAAGCTTTCTTT
CASSSMGLGTEAFF
>.|16|few|TRBJ2-3|TRBV7-8
TGTGCCAGCAGCCGGCTTCCCGGAGCCTTCACAGATACGCAGTATTTT
CASSRLPGAFTDTQYF
>.|13|few|TRBJ2-7|TRBV7-9
TGTGCCAGCAGCTTAGAGGGGGTTAACGAGCAGTACTTC
CASSLEGVNEQYF
>.|15|.|TRBJ2-1|TRBV5-6
TGTGCCAGCAGCTTAGGGGGGGCCACATTCTATGAGCAGTTCTTC
CASSLGGATFYEQFF
>.|14|.|TRBJ2-5|TRBV5-6
TGTGCCAGCAGCTTCGAGGGTTACCAAGAGACCCAGTACTTC
CASSFEGYQETQYF
>TRBD1|15|few|TRBJ1-2|TRBV6-5
TGTGCCAGCAGTAAACGTACACAGGGGGCAGGGGGCTACACCTTC
CASSKRTQGAGGYTF
>.|18|.|TRBJ2-3|TRBV7-9
TGTGCCAGCAGCGGGGGGGCAGGGCGCCTTCCTAGCACAGATACGCAGTATTTT
CASSGGAGRLPSTDTQYF
>.|13|few|TRBJ1-2|TRBV29-1
TGCAGCGTTGATCGGGGAGCTAACTATGGCTACACCTTC
CSVDRGANYGYTF
>.|15|.|TRBJ2-1|TRBV6-5
TGTGCCAGCAGTTACTCGCTGGACTTCTACAATGAGCAGTTCTTC
CASSYSLDFYNEQFF
>TRBD2|16|few|TRBJ2-2|TRBV4-3
TGCGCCAGCAGCCAACGGGCTAGCGGGAACACCGGGGAGCTGTTTTTT
CASSQRASGNTGELFF
>.|14|few|TRBJ2-1|TRBV5-8
TGTGCCAGCAGCTTGAGGGGGGGCCAAAATGAGCAGTTCTTC
CASSLRGGQNEQFF
>.|17|.|TRBJ2-5|TRBV7-2
TGTGCCAGCAGCTTAATGCGAGGAGGAGGGCCCCAAGAGACCCAGTACTTC
CASSLMRGGGPQETQYF
>TRBD1|15|.|TRBJ2-7|TRBV5-4
TGTGCCAGCAGCCCCCTGACAGGGGGCTCCCACGAGCAGTACTTC
CASSPLTGGSHEQYF
>.|14|.|TRBJ1-1|TRBV7-6
TGTGCCAGCAGCTTCCAGGCGCAAAACACTGAAGCTTTCTTT
CASSFQAQNTEAFF
>TRBD2|16|.|TRBJ2-3|TRBV4-2
TGTGCCAGCAGCTGGAGAGGCGGGGGGTCCACAGATACGCAGTATTTT
CASSWRGGGSTDTQYF